The 22 T cell receptor beta chains presented below share a single source sample, sequenced in a study of blood T cell repertoires in COVID-19. Here immunoSEQ multiplex PCR was the method, and the copy in TCRdb shows in-frame clones only, minus some. The data contain 150,000 to 170,000 clones, 65% to 90% of them singletons. Sequenced sample: peripheral blood. These TCRs come from an older woman with COVID-19, enrolled during active disease.

V and J are TRBV19 and TRBJ2-3; 11 bases are a match to TRBD2. J gave up 5 bases and V 5 bases, and 12 bases lay outside the gene matches. This CDR3 is built from 17 residues. Germline-derived CDR1 and CDR2 are LNHDA and SQIVND (reference sequence). This chain's CDR3 is CASSPSPPLAGGDTQYF. CDR3 sequence (DNA): TGTGCCAGTAGTCCCTCCCCCCCGCTAGCGGGAGGAGATACGCAGTATTTT.

This clone was counted a single time. The sample has other DNA sequences that encode this CDR3 too. The chain uses TRBV6-4 and TRBJ1-5, with D possibly matching TRBD1 (5 bases). In germline, CDR1 is MRHNA, CDR2 SNTAGT. The CDR3 is made up of 15 amino acids. V lost 3 bases and J 2 bases, leaving 11 bases between the germline ends. Here the CDR3 DNA reads TGTGCCAGCAGTGAGGAGGGGCTTGGCAATCAGCCCCAGCATTTT. Translation: CASSEEGLGNQPQHF.

The chain employs TRBV25-1 and TRBJ1-1; D ambiguous. CDR1 is MGHDK, CDR2 SYGVNS, per germline. The CDR3 loop spans 14 amino acids. V dropped 2 bases and J dropped 2 bases, with 9 bases sitting between them. Written as DNA, the CDR3 is TGTGCCAGCAGTGAAGCACAGCCTAACACTGAAGCTTTCTTT. Residues: CASSEAQPNTEAFF.

The chain combines TRBV6-5 with TRBJ2-3, with unresolved D. The CDR3 sequence is 13 residues long. The ends were cut back, 6 bases at V and 2 bases at J, with 9 bases in the middle. Germline CDR1 is MNHEY and CDR2 is SVGAGI. DNA of the CDR3: TGTGCCAGCAGCCAACAAGTCACAGATACGCAGTATTTT. Amino acids: CASSQQVTDTQYF.

This clone was detected once. The V and J genes are TRBV7-9 and TRBJ1-3; D is undetermined. The germline gives CDR1 SEHNR, CDR2 FQNEAQ (reference sequence). This CDR3 has 16 residues. V was clipped by 6 bases and J by 0 bases, with 15 bases between them. In nucleotides, the CDR3 is TGTGCCAGCAGTCAACCTTTAACGGGCTCTGGAAACACCATATATTTT. As protein: CASSQPLTGSGNTIYF.

This chain joins TRBV15 and TRBJ2-3, with TRBD2 matching 14 bases. The V gene's germline CDR1 is LNHNV and CDR2 YYDKDF (reference sequence). V was clipped by 5 bases and J by 4 bases; unmatched bases: 20. The CDR3 runs to 21 residues. In nucleotides, the CDR3 is TGTGCCACCAGCGCTACGCTGGGACTAGCGGGAGTCCCGGGGGGGGCAGATACGCAGTATTTT. It translates to CATSATLGLAGVPGGADTQYF.

The chain recombines TRBV7-2 with TRBJ2-5, with 12 bases identical to TRBD2. The CDR3 contains 13 residues. The V segment lost 5 bases and the J segment 14 bases; nucleotides outside the gene matches: 9. Per the germline V gene, CDR1 is SGHTA and CDR2 is FQGNSA. The CDR3 DNA is TGTGCCAGCAGCGGTGGACTAGCGGGGTATGCCTACTTC. Translation: CASSGGLAGYAYF.

The rearrangement links TRBV3-1 (or the pseudogene TRBV3-2) to TRBJ1-5; D unclear. Germline V gene data show CDR1 as LGHDT and CDR2 as YNNKEL (reference sequence). This CDR3 is built from 15 residues. V lost 0 bases and J lost 1, with 7 bases in between. The CDR3 reads CASSQDSVSNQPQHF. In nucleotides, the CDR3 is TGTGCCAGCAGCCAAGATTCTGTAAGCAATCAGCCCCAGCATTTT.

This clone was observed once. V gene TRBV5-6 combines with J gene TRBJ2-6; D is perhaps TRBD2 (5 bases). The V end was cut by 6 bases, the J end by 2 bases, with 9 bases between. Germline V gives CDR1 SGHDT, CDR2 YYEEEE. There are 14 residues in the CDR3. The CDR3 bases are TGTGCCAGCACCTGGGAGACTGGGGCCAACGTCCTGACTTTC. Its protein product is CASTWETGANVLTF.

V usage is TRBV6-5 and J usage is TRBJ1-1, with 8 bases lining up with TRBD1. V lost 5 bases, J lost 1 base, and 3 bases stayed unmatched. CDR1 and CDR2 (germline): MNHEY, SVGAGI. The CDR3 runs to 14 residues. CDR3 nucleotides: TGTGCCAGCAGTCTCGGACAGGGGAACACTGAAGCTTTCTTT. This encodes CASSLGQGNTEAFF.

The CDR3 DNA sequence: TGTGCCAGCAGAGGGGTACCAGGGGGTTGGAATTCACCCCTCCACTTT. Amino acid sequence: CASRGVPGGWNSPLHF. The chain is built from TRBV6-6 and TRBJ1-6; 7 bases are shared with TRBD1. Germline loops: CDR1 MNHNY, CDR2 SVGAGI (reference sequence). With 6 bases clipped from V and 7 bases from J, the junction kept 12 bases outside the gene matches. CDR3 length: 16 residues.

The chain uses TRBV5-1 and TRBJ2-3, with a possible D match to TRBD2 (5 bases). CDR1 and CDR2 (germline): SGHRS, YFSETQ. V lost 4 bases to trimming and J lost 1 base, with 13 bases between them. The CDR3 extends over 15 amino acids. This CDR3 reads CASSGRVDRTDTQYF. The DNA of the CDR3 is TGCGCCAGCAGCGGGCGGGTGGATCGCACAGATACGCAGTATTTT.

The V call is TRBV27, the J call TRBJ1-6, with 11 bases identical to TRBD1. CDR3 size: 16 residues. Germline trimming cut 5 bases from V and 7 bases from J; bases unmatched to any gene: 7. CDR1 and CDR2 from the germline V gene are MNHEY and SMNVEV (reference sequence). The CDR3 nucleotides read TGTGCCAGCAGTCCAGGGGACAGGGGGGTAAATTCACCCCTCCACTTT. Protein: CASSPGDRGVNSPLHF.

The chain employs TRBV6-5 and TRBJ2-1, with a weak D call TRBD1 (6 bases). Germline V gene sequence: CDR1 MNHEY, CDR2 SVGAGI. V gave up 7 bases and J gave up 8 bases, with 21 bases separating them. The CDR3 loop spans 15 amino acids. The CDR3 DNA reads as TGTGCCAGCACCTCAGGGGTAGCGTTCAATTATGAGCAGTTCTTC. The encoded protein is CASTSGVAFNYEQFF.

This sequence joins TRBV10-1 and TRBJ1-1, with D possibly being TRBD1 (5 bases). Per the germline V gene, CDR1 is WNHNN and CDR2 is SYGVQD (reference sequence). The CDR3 spans 15 residues. V lost 3 bases, J lost 3 bases, and 14 bases lay in between. The CDR3 loop is CASSESSSRDTEAFF. CDR3 sequence (DNA): TGCGCCAGCAGTGAATCCAGCAGCAGGGACACTGAAGCTTTCTTT.

V is TRBV12-3 or TRBV12-4 and J is TRBJ1-4; D unclear. V lost 6 bases and J lost 6, with 11 bases in between. The CDR3 length is 13 residues. The CDR3, as DNA: TGTGCCAGCAGGGCTGCGGGGTATGAAAAACTGTTTTTT. Amino acid sequence: CASRAAGYEKLFF.

This clone was observed a handful of times. The J gene is TRBJ2-2, the V gene TRBV7-6; 9 positions match TRBD1. The CDR3 loop spans 16 amino acids. V trimming: 1 base; J trimming: 0 bases; junction bases outside the gene matches: 0. Germline CDR1 is SGHVS and CDR2 is FNYEAQ. CDR3 nucleotide sequence: TGTGCCAGCAGCTTAGGACAGGGGGCGAACACCGGGGAGCTGTTTTTT. Its translation: CASSLGQGANTGELFF.

This clone was observed a single time. DNA of the CDR3: TGTGCCAGCAGCGACCAGCGGGACCGCACAGATACGCAGTATTTT. This translates into CASSDQRDRTDTQYF. The gene calls are TRBV7-3 and TRBJ2-3, with 7 bases identical to TRBD2. The CDR3 extends over 15 amino acids. J was trimmed by 1 base and V by 5 bases; bases with no gene match: 6. Germline V lookup: CDR1 SGHTA, CDR2 FQGTGA. The variable domain in full, completed from reference TRBV7-3 and TRBJ2-3, reads GAGVSQTPSNKVTEKGKYVELRCDPISGHTALYWYRQSLGQGPEFLIYFQGTGAADDSGLPNDRFFAVRPEGSVSTLKIQRTERGDSAVYLCASSDQRDRTDTQYFGPGTRLTVL.

The CDR3 region has the DNA TGTGCCAGCAGCGTACTCCAGTCAGGAAACACCATATATTTT. The encoded protein is CASSVLQSGNTIYF. This chain joins TRBV9 and TRBJ1-3, with D hard to call. Germline CDR1 and CDR2: SGDLS and YYNGEE. The CDR3 is 14 amino acids. Between the trimmed V and J ends, which lost 1 base and 4 bases, there was a span of 9 bases.

The V call is TRBV7-9, the J call TRBJ1-4; no reliable D call. V was clipped by 1 base and J by 0 bases, with 6 bases between them. Germline V gene sequence: CDR1 SEHNR, CDR2 FQNEAQ (reference sequence). The CDR3 is 15 residues long. The CDR3: CASSLGGTTNEKLFF. The DNA of the CDR3 is TGTGCCAGCAGCTTAGGAGGGACAACTAATGAAAAACTGTTTTTT.

V is TRBV5-1 and J is TRBJ1-5, with TRBD1 matching over 7 bases. From germline, CDR1 is SGHRS and CDR2 YFSETQ. This CDR3 region has 16 residues. V shed 0 bases and J 5 bases; nucleotides not matched to a gene: 8. CDR3 amino acids: CASSLGTGTEYQPQHF. The CDR3, as DNA: TGCGCCAGCAGCTTGGGGACCGGGACAGAATATCAGCCCCAGCATTTT.

This sequence joins TRBV25-1 and TRBJ1-6; 8 positions match TRBD1. CDR3 length: 13 residues. Germline loops: CDR1 MGHDK, CDR2 SYGVNS. Losses at the gene ends were 7 bases for V and 10 bases for J; bases not matched to a gene: 6. The chain's CDR3 is CASNQGAQSPLHF. The CDR3 coding sequence is TGTGCCAGCAATCAGGGGGCACAATCACCCCTCCACTTT.